One sample yielded the 24 T cell receptor beta chains listed below, sequenced in a study of T cell responses to AZD1222 COVID-19 vaccine. Repertoires were generated with immunoSEQ multiplex PCR, while TCRdb's copy carries only in-frame clones and drops some. This sample yields just over 150,000 clones, of which 90% to 95% are seen a single time; approximately 1.6% belongs to the top ten. The sample here was peripheral blood, taken 28 days after the second AZD1222 dose. The receptors were sampled from an adult who received the AZD1222 COVID-19 vaccine.

The chain has TRBV4-2 and TRBJ2-7, with 11 bases matching TRBD2. J was trimmed by 3 bases and V by 0 bases; bases with no gene match: 10. The CDR3 runs to 18 residues. Germline CDR1 and CDR2: LGHNA and YNFKEQ. CDR3 sequence (DNA): TGTGCCAGCAGCCAAGAGTCCCCAACTAGCGGGAGCCTCTACGAGCAGTACTTC. Translation: CASSQESPTSGSLYEQYF.

V gene TRBV15 combines with J gene TRBJ1-2; 7 nucleotides match TRBD1. The CDR3 runs 18 residues. Germline V gives CDR1 LNHNV, CDR2 YYDKDF (reference sequence). Unmatched junction bases numbered 19, after V lost 3 bases and J lost 6 bases. Here the CDR3 reads CATSRDGDSSYRVNGYTF. The CDR3 DNA follows: TGTGCCACCAGCAGGGATGGGGACAGCTCCTACCGAGTAAATGGCTACACCTTC.

This rearrangement joins TRBV7-9 to TRBJ2-6; tentative D call: TRBD1 (6 bases). The CDR3 consists of 16 residues. The germline gives CDR1 SEHNR, CDR2 FQNEAQ (reference sequence). Trimming pared 5 bases from V and 3 bases from J, leaving 14 bases between. The CDR3 DNA is TGTGCCAGCAGCCTCCTCACAGGGTTTGGGGCCAACGTCCTGACTTTC. This encodes CASSLLTGFGANVLTF.

The chain links TRBV19 to TRBJ1-5, with a weak D call TRBD1 (6 bases). Trimming shortened V by 7 bases and J by 11 bases, and 15 bases separated the two germline ends. The CDR3 consists of 12 residues. Per the germline V gene, CDR1 is LNHDA and CDR2 is SQIVND (reference sequence). In DNA, the CDR3 is TGTGCCAGTACCGGCGGGGGCACAACCCAGCATTTT. Translated: CASTGGGTTQHF.

The rearrangement links TRBV30 to TRBJ2-3; 8 positions agree with TRBD2. There are 15 residues in the CDR3. Germline lookup yields CDR1 GTSNPN and CDR2 SVGIG (reference sequence). V gave up 3 bases and J gave up 5 bases; unmatched junction bases: 10. Written as DNA, the CDR3 is TGTGCCTGGAGCCCGCTAGCGGGCATACAAGATACGCAGTATTTT. Protein: CAWSPLAGIQDTQYF. The variable domain in full, completed from reference TRBV30 and TRBJ2-3, reads SQTIHQWPATLVQPVGSPLSLECTVEGTSNPNLYWYRQAAGRGLQLLFYSVGIGQISSEVPQNLSASRPQDRQFILSSKKLLLSDSGFYLCAWSPLAGIQDTQYFGPGTRLTVL.

V gene TRBV19 combines with J gene TRBJ2-4; D not resolved. Germline values: CDR1 LNHDA, CDR2 SQIVND (reference sequence). V lost 1 base to trimming and J lost 15 bases, with 16 bases between them. The length of the CDR3 is 13 residues. The CDR3, as DNA: TGTGCCAGTAGTATAGCTGAAGCGCAAAAACGGTACTTC. It specifies CASSIAEAQKRYF.

The gene calls are TRBV27 and TRBJ1-2; D possibly corresponds to TRBD1 (6 bases). Germline V lookup: CDR1 MNHEY, CDR2 SMNVEV (reference sequence). The CDR3 is 13 residues long. Deletions cut 2 bases from V and 6 bases from J, with 10 bases between. This CDR3 reads CASSLPGGHGYTF. In DNA, the CDR3 is TGTGCCAGCAGTTTACCCGGGGGCCATGGCTACACCTTC.

V gene TRBV5-1 combines with J gene TRBJ2-2; D might be TRBD1 or TRBD2, each matching 5 bases. CDR1 is SGHRS and CDR2 is YFSETQ in the germline V gene. The CDR3 is 14 residues long. The V end lost 4 bases, the J end lost 9 bases, and 16 bases lay between the germline ends. The CDR3 loop reads CASSGGWPTWELFF. Here the CDR3 DNA reads TGCGCCAGCAGCGGGGGATGGCCGACCTGGGAGCTGTTTTTT.

The rearrangement uses TRBV6-1 and TRBJ2-1; a possible D gene is TRBD1 (6 bases). The CDR3 totals 16 residues. V was trimmed by 2 bases and J by 12 bases, leaving 23 bases between them. Looked up from germline, CDR1 is MNHNS and CDR2 is SASEGT. This CDR3 reads CASSERVGVGTRGQFF. Here the CDR3 DNA reads TGTGCCAGCAGTGAACGCGTGGGAGTTGGGACAAGGGGGCAGTTCTTC.

The rearrangement links TRBV7-9 to TRBJ1-4; 8 positions agree with TRBD1. The length of the CDR3 is 15 residues. V lost 7 bases, J lost 8 bases, and 12 bases stayed unmatched. Germline V gives CDR1 SEHNR, CDR2 FQNEAQ (reference sequence). CDR3 residues: CASTLRGQGAEKLFF. The CDR3 DNA follows: TGTGCCAGCACTCTAAGGGGGCAGGGGGCCGAAAAACTGTTTTTT.

The rearrangement uses TRBV5-5 and TRBJ2-5; D is perhaps TRBD2 (6 bases). The CDR3 has 14 amino acids. Trimming removed 5 bases from V and 1 base from J, with 12 bases in between. CDR1 SGHKS and CDR2 YYEKEE come from the germline V gene (reference sequence). As DNA, the CDR3 is TGTGCCAGCAGTAGGGCGGGGACCCAAGAGACCCAGTACTTC. Its translation is CASSRAGTQETQYF.

The V call is TRBV6-5, the J call TRBJ1-5; D gene uncertain. The germline gives CDR1 MNHEY, CDR2 SVGAGI. The CDR3 runs to 15 residues. The V end was cut by 6 bases, the J end by 1 base, with 13 bases between. DNA for the CDR3: TGTGCCAGCAGCCCGCCCCCACAAAGCAATCAGCCCCAGCATTTT. Residues: CASSPPPQSNQPQHF.

The chain couples TRBV12-5 to TRBJ2-1, with D tentatively TRBD1 (5 bases). The V end was cut by 3 bases, the J end by 0 bases, with 15 bases between. There are 17 residues in the CDR3. Germline V lookup: CDR1 LGHNT, CDR2 FRNRAP. CDR3 sequence (DNA): TGTGCTAGTGGTTTCAGGGTTCCCCGGTCCTCCTACAATGAGCAGTTCTTC. Protein sequence: CASGFRVPRSSYNEQFF.

This clone was seen just once. The chain uses TRBV12-3 or TRBV12-4 and TRBJ2-7; D remains ambiguous. This CDR3 region has 11 residues. V lost 3 bases, J lost 4 bases, and 4 bases lay in between. The CDR3 is CASSFQYEQYF. The DNA for the CDR3 is TGTGCCAGCAGTTTTCAGTACGAGCAGTACTTC.

The chain carries TRBV18 and TRBJ2-1; 11 nucleotides align to TRBD1. Trimming removed 4 bases from V and 8 bases from J; junction bases left unmatched: 7. The CDR3 has 15 amino acids. Germline V gene data show CDR1 as KGHSH and CDR2 as LQKENI. CDR3 residues: CASSRTGGTVDEQFF. In nucleotides, the CDR3 is TGTGCCAGCTCACGGACAGGGGGCACAGTGGATGAGCAGTTCTTC.

V gene TRBV7-6 combines with J gene TRBJ2-1, with TRBD1 identical over 9 bases. V shed 5 bases, J shed 6 bases, and the junction held 11 bases outside the gene matches. CDR3 length: 16 amino acids. Germline V gene sequence: CDR1 SGHVS, CDR2 FNYEAQ. The CDR3 sequence: CASSPAPGQGGNEQFF. The CDR3 DNA follows: TGTGCCAGCAGCCCCGCCCCGGGACAGGGTGGCAATGAGCAGTTCTTC. Full variable domain (remainder filled in from reference TRBV7-6 and TRBJ2-1): GAGVSQSPRYKVTKRGQDVALRCDPISGHVSLYWYRQALGQGPEFLTYFNYEAQQDKSGLPNDRFSAERPEGSISTLTIQRTEQRDSAMYRCASSPAPGQGGNEQFFGPGTRLTVL.

This chain connects TRBV30 to TRBJ2-7; perhaps TRBD1 as D (6 bases). This CDR3 comprises 12 residues. Germline V CDR1 and CDR2: GTSNPN, SVGIG (reference sequence). V lost 4 bases, J lost 5 bases, and 12 bases lay in between. The CDR3 nucleotides are TGTGCCTGGACTACAGGGCCCCACGAGCAGTACTTC. Its translation is CAWTTGPHEQYF.

This chain links TRBV30 with TRBJ2-2; no reliable D call. The CDR3 extends over 12 amino acids. Per germline, CDR1 GTSNPN and CDR2 SVGIG (reference sequence). V shed 2 bases and J shed 7 bases, with 8 bases lying between them. For the CDR3, the DNA is TGTGCCTGGAGTTGGGTTGGCGGGGAGCTGTTTTTT. Residues: CAWSWVGGELFF.

This chain links TRBV10-3 with TRBJ2-1; 7 bases align to TRBD1. V lost 5 bases to trimming and J lost 0 bases; unmatched junction nucleotides: 4. This CDR3 is 15 amino acids long. CDR1 ENHRY and CDR2 SYGVKD come from the germline V gene. CDR3 sequence (DNA): TGTGCCATCAGTACGACAGGGATCTCCTACAATGAGCAGTTCTTC. Translated: CAISTTGISYNEQFF.

This chain connects TRBV6-5 to TRBJ2-6, with 8 bases matching TRBD1. Germline V CDR1 and CDR2: MNHEY, SVGAGI. Losses at the gene ends were 6 bases for V and 0 bases for J; bases not matched to a gene: 1. The CDR3 totals 15 residues. DNA of the CDR3: TGTGCCAGCAGACAGGGGGGCTCTGGGGCCAACGTCCTGACTTTC. Its protein product is CASRQGGSGANVLTF.

Remarks on this clone: In the same sample, other DNA sequences code for this CDR3. The chain is built from TRBV19 and TRBJ1-1; D is possibly TRBD1 (6 bases). Trimming took off 3 bases at V and 1 base at J, with 6 bases between the two ends. Per the germline V gene, CDR1 is LNHDA and CDR2 is SQIVND (reference sequence). The CDR3 contains 13 residues. The CDR3 DNA reads TGTGCCAGTAGTATGACAGGGAACACTGAAGCTTTCTTT. Translated, it gives CASSMTGNTEAFF.

This chain joins TRBV12-3 or TRBV12-4 and TRBJ2-7; the match to TRBD2 covers 11 bases. The CDR3 is made up of 13 amino acids. With 6 bases clipped from V and 13 bases from J, the junction kept 11 bases outside the gene matches. The CDR3 loop reads CASRQSSGRTKYF. DNA for the CDR3: TGTGCCAGCAGGCAATCTAGCGGGAGGACAAAATACTTC.

This clone was found once. V is TRBV10-3 and J is TRBJ2-3; 7 positions agree with TRBD2. From germline, CDR1 is ENHRY and CDR2 SYGVKD. After removal of 11 bases from V and 4 bases from J, the junction contained 15 bases not matched to a gene. This CDR3 has 15 residues. The CDR3 loop is CASRDEASGADTQYF. In DNA form, the CDR3 reads TGTGCCTCCCGAGATGAGGCTAGCGGAGCAGATACGCAGTATTTT.

The chain employs TRBV21-1 and TRBJ2-2; the table's D call, TRBD2, has no DNA check behind it. TRBV21-1 is listed as a pseudogene. The CDR3 spans 16 residues. The CDR3: CASSKGELAPTGELFF. DNA of the CDR3: TGTGCCAGCAGCAAGGGGGAACTAGCGCCCACCGGGGAGCTGTTTTTT.